These 21 T cell receptor beta chains originate from one sample sequenced in a study of Graves' ophthalmopathy and Graves' hyperthyroidism. RNA transcripts were the template, and TCR beta CDR3 regions were amplified from them. The authors performed first-round RT-PCR with HTBI primers and then a second-round multiplex PCR. Each CDR3 protein gets one entry after TCRdb re-called the multiplex PCR reads with MiXCR. The data show 500,000 to 700,000 distinct CDR3 sequences, about 35% seen once. The material sequenced was peripheral blood or thyroid tissue (not recorded which). These receptors all come from an adult man with Graves' hyperthyroidism.

This clonotype has at least ten counts. The chain joins TRBV4-1 to TRBJ1-5, with no clear D. V lost 0 bases to trimming and J lost 4 bases, with 10 bases between them. Germline CDR1 is MGHRA and CDR2 is YSYEKL. The CDR3 has 15 residues. The CDR3 here is CASSQDEGWNQPQHF. The CDR3 nucleotides read TGCGCCAGCAGCCAAGATGAGGGATGGAATCAGCCCCAGCATTTT.

About this clonotype: A clone one base away is much larger, so this may be a read error. J is TRBJ2-5 and V is TRBV5-5, with 10 bases aligning to TRBD1. Germline V gene data show CDR1 as SGHKS and CDR2 as YYEKEE (reference sequence). The ends lost 4 bases at V and 5 bases at J; junction bases unmatched: 8. The CDR3 covers 15 residues. The CDR3 DNA reads as TGTGCCAGCAGCGCCTCGGGACAGGGGTACGAGACCCAGTACTTC. Translation gives CASSASGQGYETQYF. Full variable domain (missing parts from reference TRBV5-5 and TRBJ2-5): DAGVTQSPTHLIKTRGQQVTLRCSPISGHKSVSWYQQVLGQGPQFIFQYYEKEERGRGNFPDRFSARQFPNYSSELNVNALLLGDSALYLCASSASGQGYETQYFGPGTRLLVL.

The chain combines TRBV19 with TRBJ1-4, with a tentative D call TRBD1 (6 bases). The CDR3 spans 14 residues. CDR1 LNHDA and CDR2 SQIVND come from the germline V gene (reference sequence). The V end was cut by 4 bases, the J end by 4 bases, with 10 bases between. CDR3 loop: CASSSGTLNEKLFF. Written as DNA, the CDR3 is TGTGCCAGTAGTAGTGGGACACTTAATGAAAAACTGTTTTTT.

Note on this clonotype: Being one base from a much bigger clone, this may be a read error. V and J are TRBV2 and TRBJ1-1; unclear D gene. CDR3 length: 13 amino acids. V was clipped by 6 bases and J by 3 bases, with 11 bases between them. Per the germline V gene, CDR1 is SNHLY and CDR2 is FYNNEI. The CDR3 loop is CASSSMWDTEAFF. The CDR3 DNA reads TGTGCCAGCAGCTCGATGTGGGACACTGAAGCTTTCTTT.

The rearrangement uses TRBV7-4 and TRBJ2-5; TRBD1 aligns across 8 bases. There are 16 residues in the CDR3. Germline CDR1 and CDR2: SGHVT and SQSDAQ. V was clipped by 6 bases and J by 5 bases; unmatched bases: 14. DNA for the CDR3: TGTGCCAGCAGTGCTAGATCGACAGGGGAGTGGGAGACCCAGTACTTC. This translates into CASSARSTGEWETQYF.

This clonotype was observed at least ten times. The gene calls are TRBV12-5 and TRBJ1-2; 7 bases map to TRBD1. The V segment lost 6 bases and the J segment 10 bases; nucleotides outside the gene matches: 8. From germline, CDR1 is LGHNT and CDR2 FRNRAP. The CDR3 runs to 12 residues. DNA for the CDR3: TGTGCTAGTGGGGTCGACAGGGTTGACTACACCTTC. Translated, it gives CASGVDRVDYTF.

This chain uses TRBV29-1 with TRBJ2-7, with TRBD2 matching 7 bases. V trimming: 8 bases; J trimming: 6 bases; junction bases outside the gene matches: 7. The CDR3 sequence is 11 residues long. Germline assignment: CDR1 SQVTM and CDR2 ANQGSEA. This CDR3 is CSLASGGEQYF. Written as DNA, the CDR3 is TGCAGCTTAGCGTCGGGAGGCGAGCAGTACTTC.

Points on this clonotype: This sequence may be a read error, since a much larger clone differs from it by one base. V gene TRBV20-1 combines with J gene TRBJ2-7; D may correspond to TRBD1 or TRBD2 (5 bases each). Germline V lookup: CDR1 DFQATT, CDR2 SNEGSKA (reference sequence). This CDR3 region has 14 residues. The V end was cut by 1 base, the J end by 9 bases, with 19 bases between. CDR3 coding DNA: TGCAGTGCTAGAGGGAGGCAGGGCCCCCTTGGGCAGTACTTC. Protein sequence: CSARGRQGPLGQYF.

The rearrangement links TRBV25-1 to TRBJ1-4; 8 bases match TRBD1. CDR1 and CDR2 (germline): MGHDK, SYGVNS. CDR3 size: 13 residues. J lost 8 bases, V lost 10 bases, and 9 bases had no gene match. The chain's CDR3 is CATPTGAGEKLFF. CDR3 DNA sequence: TGTGCCACCCCGACAGGGGCGGGGGAAAAACTGTTTTTT.

Remarks on this clonotype: Since a much larger clone is just one base distant, this may be a read error. The chain combines TRBV12-5 with TRBJ1-1; unclear D gene. The V end was cut by 6 bases, the J end by 3 bases, with 14 bases between. The CDR3 runs to 14 residues. In germline, CDR1 is LGHNT, CDR2 FRNRAP. The CDR3 region is CASGMDLSDTEAFF. The CDR3 DNA follows: TGTGCTAGTGGGATGGACCTTTCGGACACTGAAGCTTTCTTT.

This rearrangement joins TRBV7-2 to TRBJ1-1, with D uncertain. Per the germline V gene, CDR1 is SGHTA and CDR2 is FQGNSA. This CDR3 has 13 amino acids. The V gene lost 5 bases and the J gene lost 9 bases, with 16 bases spanning the gap. This CDR3 reads CASSQQWTAQAFF. The CDR3 DNA sequence: TGTGCCAGCAGCCAACAATGGACGGCTCAAGCTTTCTTT.

Many counts were recorded for this clonotype. This chain uses TRBV19 with TRBJ1-2; TRBD1 might be the D (5 bases). This CDR3 is built from 14 residues. In germline, CDR1 is LNHDA, CDR2 SQIVND (reference sequence). Trimming cost V 4 bases and J 8 bases, with 17 bases left between them. The CDR3 DNA sequence: TGTGCCAGTAGTACCGCCCTGGGGCTAGGAGGCTACACCTTC. Translated, it gives CASSTALGLGGYTF.

On this clonotype itself: One junction end disagrees with the germline gene, perhaps due to a read error. The V call is TRBV10-3, the J call TRBJ2-2; the D gene is possibly TRBD2 (6 bases). This CDR3 is built from 15 residues. Germline V lookup: CDR1 ENHRY, CDR2 SYGVKD. DNA for the CDR3: TGTGCCATCAGTGGTGAGACGGACAACGCCGGGGGGCTGTTTTTT. This sequence encodes CAISGETDNAGGLFF.

As concerns this clonotype: This may arise from a read error, as a much more abundant clone is one base away. The rearrangement joins TRBV19 to TRBJ2-5; D gene uncertain. Per the germline V gene, CDR1 is LNHDA and CDR2 is SQIVND (reference sequence). This CDR3 is 16 amino acids long. Written as DNA, the CDR3 is TGTGCCAGTAGTATAGGTCCTGGAGACTCCCAAGGGACCCAGTACTTC. Translating it yields CASSIGPGDSQGTQYF.

The rearrangement links TRBV19 to TRBJ2-7; no clear D. The V gene lost 3 bases and the J gene lost 3 bases, with 15 bases spanning the gap. The CDR3 loop spans 15 amino acids. Germline CDR1 and CDR2: LNHDA and SQIVND (reference sequence). CDR3 sequence: CASSISAEINYEQYF. The CDR3 DNA follows: TGTGCCAGTAGTATCTCCGCCGAGATTAACTACGAGCAGTACTTC. The full variable domain, in which reference TRBV19 and TRBJ2-7 provide the parts outside the CDR3, is DGGITQSPKYLFRKEGQNVTLSCEQNLNHDAMYWYRQDPGQGLRLIYYSQIVNDFQKGDIAEGYSVSREKKESFPLTVTSAQKNPTAFYLCASSISAEINYEQYFGPGTRLTVT.

As for this clonotype: This may come from a read error, since a much larger clone is one base off. The V gene is TRBV10-3, the J gene TRBJ1-6, with D possibly TRBD1 on 6 matching bases. The CDR3 totals 15 residues. Germline V gene lookup returns CDR1 ENHRY and CDR2 SYGVKD. The DNA of the CDR3 is TGTGCCAGCAGTGAGGCGGGGGCTGGTAATTCACCCCCCCACTTT. Translated, it gives CASSEAGAGNSPPHF.

Of note for this clonotype: Possible read error: a much larger clone is one base away. V and J are TRBV20-1 and TRBJ1-1; no clear D. This CDR3 comprises 12 residues. Trimming took 5 bases from V and 4 from J, leaving 11 bases between them. CDR1 and CDR2 (germline): DFQATT, SNEGSKA (reference sequence). CDR3 in amino acids: CSALQSPTEAFF. The CDR3, as DNA: TGCAGTGCTTTACAGAGCCCCACTGAAGCTTTCTTT.

This clonotype came up many times. The chain employs TRBV10-3 and TRBJ2-7, with 7 bases aligning to TRBD1. Germline CDR1 ENHRY, CDR2 SYGVKD. J was trimmed by 0 bases and V by 9 bases; bases with no gene match: 5. CDR3 length equals 13 residues. The CDR3 sequence is CAIQTGPSYEQYF. CDR3 coding DNA: TGTGCCATACAGACAGGGCCCTCCTACGAGCAGTACTTC.

This clonotype was observed a handful of times. V is TRBV12-3 or TRBV12-4 and J is TRBJ1-2, with D perhaps matching TRBD1 (6 bases). The CDR3 length is 17 residues. Trimming left V 3 bases short and J 6 bases short, with 23 bases between. CDR3 region: CASSFGDRRSTFDGYTF. In nucleotides, the CDR3 is TGTGCCAGCAGTTTCGGTGACAGGCGATCAACTTTTGATGGCTACACCTTC.

The V call is TRBV19, the J call TRBJ2-1; a weak D match, TRBD2 (5 bases). The CDR3 spans 18 residues. V was pared by 9 bases and J by 2 bases, with 26 bases between. Germline V gene data show CDR1 as LNHDA and CDR2 as SQIVND (reference sequence). The CDR3 DNA reads as TGTGCCAGCAGCTTATGGCTAGGGTCGGGAATTACCTACAATGAGCAGTTCTTC. Its translation: CASSLWLGSGITYNEQFF.

This clonotype came up many times. The CDR3 sequence: CAAGTGSSMANVLTF. The CDR3 DNA is TGTGCCGCAGGAACCGGGTCTAGTATGGCCAACGTCCTGACTTTC. The chain combines TRBV24-1 with TRBJ2-6; D is ambiguous. The V end was cut by 12 bases, the J end by 6 bases, with 20 bases between. The germline V gene has CDR1 KGHDR and CDR2 SFDVKD. The CDR3 is 15 residues long.